Each of the 16 T cell receptor beta chains below was sequenced from the same sample in a study of cytomegalovirus exposure and HLA in healthy donors. Use of 60 Vbeta and 13 Jbeta primers characterized the PCR. Only in-frame clones appear in the TCRdb table, and some are missing; sequencing was by immunoSEQ multiplex PCR. The sample includes over 150,000 clones, about 81% of them seen just once. The sequenced material came from PBMCs. Every receptor here comes from a girl aged 2 to 9 in good health and CMV-seropositive.

V is TRBV7-9 and J is TRBJ1-1; a weak D match, TRBD1 (5 bases). The CDR3 loop spans 13 amino acids. With 5 bases removed from V and 6 bases from J, the gap between germline ends came to 13 bases. In germline, CDR1 is SEHNR, CDR2 FQNEAQ (reference sequence). The CDR3 bases are TGTGCCAGCAGCCCTCTGGGGGGAGCTGAAGCTTTCTTT. Translating it yields CASSPLGGAEAFF. Looking up the rest from reference TRBV7-9 and TRBJ1-1 gives the full variable domain: DTGVSQNPRHKITKRGQNVTFRCDPISEHNRLYWYRQTLGQGPEFLTYFQNEAQLEKSRLLSDRFSAERPKGSFSTLEIQRTEQGDSAMYLCASSPLGGAEAFFGQGTRLTVV.

This chain links TRBV27 with TRBJ2-7; TRBD1 aligns across 8 bases. The CDR3 covers 17 residues. CDR1 and CDR2 (germline): MNHEY, SMNVEV (reference sequence). The V and J ends lost 1 base and 0 bases, in that order; junction bases with no gene match: 8. CDR3 residues: CASSLLERQGISYEQYF. As DNA, the CDR3 is TGTGCCAGCAGTTTATTGGAACGACAGGGGATCTCCTACGAGCAGTACTTC.

V is TRBV6-1 and J is TRBJ1-5; a possible D gene is TRBD1 (6 bases). Trimming removed 1 base from V and 9 bases from J, with 10 bases in between. The V gene's germline CDR1 is MNHNS and CDR2 SASEGT. The CDR3 has 13 residues. The CDR3 sequence: CASSEGGRAPQHF. The CDR3, as DNA: TGTGCCAGCAGTGAAGGGGGGCGGGCGCCCCAGCATTTT.

This chain uses TRBV25-1 with TRBJ1-2; TRBD1 aligns across 7 bases. V was pared by 3 bases and J by 0 bases, with 7 bases of the junction left unmatched. Germline loops: CDR1 MGHDK, CDR2 SYGVNS. CDR3 size: 16 residues. The CDR3 region is CASSDPTQGPNYGYTF. The DNA for the CDR3 is TGTGCCAGCAGTGACCCCACACAGGGGCCTAACTATGGCTACACCTTC.

This clone appeared a few times. The chain joins TRBV2 to TRBJ1-4; maybe TRBD1 (6 bases). CDR1 and CDR2 from the germline V gene are SNHLY and FYNNEI. CDR3 length: 14 amino acids. The V and J ends lost 4 bases and 7 bases respectively, with 13 bases between them. The CDR3 coding sequence is TGTGCCAGCAGTGTTCACGGACAGCTTGAAAAACTGTTTTTT. Encoded protein: CASSVHGQLEKLFF.

The V gene is TRBV10-3, the J gene TRBJ1-5; D unresolved. This CDR3 spans 15 amino acids. Germline-derived CDR1 and CDR2 are ENHRY and SYGVKD. V gave up 4 bases and J gave up 2 bases, with 12 bases separating them. Here the CDR3 reads CAISAPGEGNQPQHF. As DNA, the CDR3 is TGTGCCATCAGTGCCCCGGGAGAGGGCAATCAGCCCCAGCATTTT.

The gene calls are TRBV28 and TRBJ1-1, with D possibly TRBD1 on 6 matching bases. Between the trimmed V and J ends, which lost 5 bases and 3 bases, there was a span of 16 bases. The CDR3 runs to 15 residues. Germline V gives CDR1 MDHEN, CDR2 SYDVKM. Here the CDR3 reads CASSRPTGMDTEAFF. The CDR3 DNA follows: TGTGCCAGCAGTCGACCAACAGGGATGGACACTGAAGCTTTCTTT.

The V and J genes are TRBV19 and TRBJ1-3; D unresolved. Germline values: CDR1 LNHDA, CDR2 SQIVND (reference sequence). CDR3 length: 13 amino acids. V lost 5 bases to trimming and J lost 4 bases, with 9 bases between them. The DNA of the CDR3 is TGTGCCAGTAGTCCGTCGGGGGGAAACACCATATATTTT. Its protein is CASSPSGGNTIYF.

This clone was observed a single time. The genes are TRBV30 and TRBJ2-2; D not resolved. CDR3 size: 12 residues. V was shortened by 3 bases and J by 3 bases, with 5 bases between the two germline ends. Germline V gene lookup returns CDR1 GTSNPN and CDR2 SVGIG (reference sequence). CDR3 amino acids: CAWSPDTGELFF. The CDR3, as DNA: TGTGCCTGGAGCCCCGACACCGGGGAGCTGTTTTTT. Variable domain in full (rest from reference TRBV30 and TRBJ2-2): SQTIHQWPATLVQPVGSPLSLECTVEGTSNPNLYWYRQAAGRGLQLLFYSVGIGQISSEVPQNLSASRPQDRQFILSSKKLLLSDSGFYLCAWSPDTGELFFGEGSRLTVL.

This clone was observed a few times. The chain joins TRBV6-5 to TRBJ2-5, with TRBD1 matching 9 bases. In germline, CDR1 is MNHEY, CDR2 SVGAGI. Trimming cost V 1 base and J 3 bases; bases outside gene matches: 0. The CDR3 spans 14 residues. The CDR3 sequence is CASSYWTGEETQYF. The CDR3 DNA is TGTGCCAGCAGTTACTGGACAGGGGAAGAGACCCAGTACTTC.

This clone was observed a handful of times. The V gene is TRBV5-4, the J gene TRBJ2-5, with D maybe TRBD2 (5 bases). Germline V gene sequence: CDR1 SGHNT, CDR2 YYREEE (reference sequence). Between the trimmed V and J ends, which lost 1 base and 1 base, there was a span of 14 bases. The CDR3 totals 16 residues. CDR3 bases: TGTGCCAGCAGCTTGTCAGGAGAGGGTGTCCAAGAGACCCAGTACTTC. This encodes CASSLSGEGVQETQYF.

The chain links TRBV6-1 to TRBJ2-7, with 10 bases aligning to TRBD1. The junction had 10 bases not matched to a gene; V was cut back by 10 bases and J by 7 bases. The CDR3 is 13 residues long. Germline V gene lookup returns CDR1 MNHNS and CDR2 SASEGT. The CDR3 region has the DNA TGTGCCACTCCTCCGGGACAGGGGAGTGAGCAGTACTTC. This translates into CATPPGQGSEQYF.

The chain carries TRBV4-1 and TRBJ1-5; the match to TRBD1 covers 7 bases. Trimming at V came to 0 bases and at J to 3 bases, leaving 2 bases not matched to a gene. CDR1 and CDR2 (germline): MGHRA, YSYEKL. The CDR3 runs 15 residues. The CDR3 DNA is TGCGCCAGCAGCCAAGATCAGGGGGTCAATCAGCCCCAGCATTTT. This gives the protein CASSQDQGVNQPQHF.

The sample holds one count of this clone. The CDR3 here is CASSPKGRGEKLFF. CDR3 nucleotides: TGTGCCAGCAGTCCGAAGGGGCGGGGAGAAAAACTGTTTTTT. This chain joins TRBV6-5 and TRBJ1-4; D is perhaps TRBD1 (5 bases). The CDR3 runs to 14 residues. CDR1 and CDR2 (germline): MNHEY, SVGAGI. V gave up 5 bases and J gave up 8 bases, with 15 bases separating them.

The chain recombines TRBV6-5 with TRBJ2-3, with 10 bases lining up with TRBD2. This CDR3 contains 15 residues. With V trimmed by 6 bases and J by 2 bases, 5 bases remained unmatched. Germline-derived CDR1 and CDR2 are MNHEY and SVGAGI. CDR3 protein: CASRTAGGTTDTQYF. In DNA, the CDR3 is TGTGCCAGCAGAACAGCGGGGGGGACCACAGATACGCAGTATTTT.

As DNA, the CDR3 is TGTGCCACGAGAACCCACAATGAGCAGTTCTTC. It is translated as CATRTHNEQFF. The J gene is TRBJ2-1, the V gene TRBV15, with D uncertain. The CDR3 contains 11 residues. Trimming took off 9 bases at V and 5 bases at J, with 8 bases between the two ends. Germline V gene lookup returns CDR1 LNHNV and CDR2 YYDKDF (reference sequence).